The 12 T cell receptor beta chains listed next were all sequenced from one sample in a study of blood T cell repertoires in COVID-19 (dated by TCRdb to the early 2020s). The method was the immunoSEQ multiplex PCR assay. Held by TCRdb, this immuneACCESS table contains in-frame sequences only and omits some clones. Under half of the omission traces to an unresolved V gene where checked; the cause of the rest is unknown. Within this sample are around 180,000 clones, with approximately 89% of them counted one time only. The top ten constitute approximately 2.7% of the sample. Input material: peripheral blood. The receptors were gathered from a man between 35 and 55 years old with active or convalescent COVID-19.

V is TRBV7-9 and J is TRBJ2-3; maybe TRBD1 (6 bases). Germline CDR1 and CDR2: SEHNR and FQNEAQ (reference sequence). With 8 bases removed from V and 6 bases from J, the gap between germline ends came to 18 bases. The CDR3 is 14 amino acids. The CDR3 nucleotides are TGTGCCAGCGGCCGGAACAGGGTTGGCGATACGCAGTATTTT. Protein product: CASGRNRVGDTQYF.

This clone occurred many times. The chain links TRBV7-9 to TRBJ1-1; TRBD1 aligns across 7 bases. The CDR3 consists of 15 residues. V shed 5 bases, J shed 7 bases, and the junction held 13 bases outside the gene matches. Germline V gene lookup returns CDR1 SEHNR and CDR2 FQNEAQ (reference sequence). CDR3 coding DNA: TGTGCCAGCAGCCCGGCCAAGGACAGGCGGAATGAAGCTTTCTTT. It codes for CASSPAKDRRNEAFF.

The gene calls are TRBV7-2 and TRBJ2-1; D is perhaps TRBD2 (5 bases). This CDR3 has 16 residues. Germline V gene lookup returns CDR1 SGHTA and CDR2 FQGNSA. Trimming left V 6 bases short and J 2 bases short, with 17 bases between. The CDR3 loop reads CASSPSEGRTYNEQFF. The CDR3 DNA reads TGTGCCAGCAGTCCCTCCGAGGGCAGGACCTACAATGAGCAGTTCTTC.

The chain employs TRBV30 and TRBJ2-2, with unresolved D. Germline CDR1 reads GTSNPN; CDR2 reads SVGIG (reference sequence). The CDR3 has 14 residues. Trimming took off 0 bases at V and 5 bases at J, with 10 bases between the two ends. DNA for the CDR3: TGTGCCTGGAGTGTTTTGCGACTTACCGGGGAGCTGTTTTTT. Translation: CAWSVLRLTGELFF.

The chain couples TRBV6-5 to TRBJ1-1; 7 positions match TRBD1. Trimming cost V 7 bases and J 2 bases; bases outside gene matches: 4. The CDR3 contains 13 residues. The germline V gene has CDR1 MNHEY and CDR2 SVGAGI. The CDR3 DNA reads TGTGCCAGCAAGGACAGGCTAAACACTGAAGCTTTCTTT. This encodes CASKDRLNTEAFF.

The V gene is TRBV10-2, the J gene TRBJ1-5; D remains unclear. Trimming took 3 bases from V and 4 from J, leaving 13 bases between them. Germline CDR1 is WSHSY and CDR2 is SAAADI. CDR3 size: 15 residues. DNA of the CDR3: TGCGCCAGCAGTGAAGGGAGGGCCCTTAATCAGCCCCAGCATTTT. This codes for CASSEGRALNQPQHF.

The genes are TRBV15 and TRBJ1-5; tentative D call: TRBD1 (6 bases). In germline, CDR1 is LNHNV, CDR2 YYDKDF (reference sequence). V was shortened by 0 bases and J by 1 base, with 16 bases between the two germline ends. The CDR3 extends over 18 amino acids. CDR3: CATSRDFNFRGSNQPQHF. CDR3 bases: TGTGCCACCAGCAGAGATTTCAACTTCAGGGGAAGCAATCAGCCCCAGCATTTT. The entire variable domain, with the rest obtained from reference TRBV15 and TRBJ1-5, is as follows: DAMVIQNPRYQVTQFGKPVTLSCSQTLNHNVMYWYQQKSSQAPKLLFHYYDKDFNNEADTPDNFQSRRPNTSFCFLDIRSPGLGDTAMYLCATSRDFNFRGSNQPQHFGDGTRLSIL.

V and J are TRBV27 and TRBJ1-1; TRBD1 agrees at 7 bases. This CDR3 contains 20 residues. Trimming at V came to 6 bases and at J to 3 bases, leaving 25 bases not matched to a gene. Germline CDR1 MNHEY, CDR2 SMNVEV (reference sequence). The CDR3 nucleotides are TGTGCCAGCAGAACGTGGCCGATAAGACAGGGTACAGTCTTCTACACTGAAGCTTTCTTT. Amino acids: CASRTWPIRQGTVFYTEAFF.

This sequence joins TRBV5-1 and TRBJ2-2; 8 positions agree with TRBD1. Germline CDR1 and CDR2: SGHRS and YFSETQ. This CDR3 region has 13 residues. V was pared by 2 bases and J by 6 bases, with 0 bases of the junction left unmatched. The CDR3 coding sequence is TGCGCCAGCAGCTTACAGGGGGCCGGGGAGCTGTTTTTT. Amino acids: CASSLQGAGELFF. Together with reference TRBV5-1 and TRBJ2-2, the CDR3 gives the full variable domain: KAGVTQTPRYLIKTRGQQVTLSCSPISGHRSVSWYQQTPGQGLQFLFEYFSETQRNKGNFPGRFSGRQFSNSRSEMNVSTLELGDSALYLCASSLQGAGELFFGEGSRLTVL.

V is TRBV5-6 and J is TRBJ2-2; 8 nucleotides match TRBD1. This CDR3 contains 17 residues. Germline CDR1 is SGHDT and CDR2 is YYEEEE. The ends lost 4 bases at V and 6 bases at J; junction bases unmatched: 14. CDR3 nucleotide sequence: TGTGCCAGCAGCGCGACAGGGGTTGGAAGGTTCCCCGGGGAGCTGTTTTTT. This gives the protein CASSATGVGRFPGELFF. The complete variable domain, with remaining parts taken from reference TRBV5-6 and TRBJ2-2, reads DAGVTQSPTHLIKTRGQQVTLRCSPKSGHDTVSWYQQALGQGPQFIFQYYEEEERQRGNFPDRFSGHQFPNYSSELNVNALLLGDSALYLCASSATGVGRFPGELFFGEGSRLTVL.

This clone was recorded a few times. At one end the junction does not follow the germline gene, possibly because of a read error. For the CDR3, the DNA is TGTGCCAGCAGCTACGGGACAGGGGGGACGGTAGACTTC. Translating it yields CASSYGTGGTVDF. The rearrangement links TRBV2 to TRBJ2-7, with 11 nucleotides matching TRBD1. Germline V gene lookup returns CDR1 SNHLY and CDR2 FYNNEI. This CDR3 region has 13 residues. Filled out from reference TRBV2 and TRBJ2-7, the complete variable domain reads EPEVTQTPSHQVTQMGQEVILRCVPISNHLYFYWYRQILGQKVEFLVSFYNNEISEKSEIFDDQFSVERPDGSNFTLKIRSTKLEDSAMYFCASSYGTGGTVDFGPGTRLTVT.

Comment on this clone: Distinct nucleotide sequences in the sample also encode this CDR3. CDR3 bases: TGTGCCAGCAGCGTAGGTCTGGGACAGGGGAACACTGAAGCTTTCTTT. Translating it yields CASSVGLGQGNTEAFF. This chain joins TRBV9 and TRBJ1-1; TRBD1 agrees at 9 bases. V was pared by 0 bases and J by 1 base, with 4 bases of the junction left unmatched. Germline loops: CDR1 SGDLS, CDR2 YYNGEE. There are 16 residues in the CDR3.